Sequencing of this TCR beta chain was carried out in a study of blood T cell repertoires in COVID-19. Sequenced by immunoSEQ multiplex PCR; TCRdb stores in-frame clones only, minus some. The sample includes over 100,000 clones, 81% of them seen just once. CDR1 and CDR2 from the germline V gene are SEHNR and FQNEAQ (reference sequence). Trimming removed 5 bases from V and 0 bases from J, with 13 bases in between. The CDR3 contains 15 residues. This clone has a handful of counts. V is TRBV7-9 and J is TRBJ1-1; D is unclear. The sample consisted of peripheral blood. The sequence came from a woman aged 60 to 75 with active or convalescent COVID-19. CDR3 sequence: CASSPKRRLNTEAFF. In DNA form, the CDR3 reads TGTGCCAGCAGCCCCAAGCGCCGGTTGAACACTGAAGCTTTCTTT.